This passage covers 24 T cell receptor beta chains from one sample sequenced in a study of OX40 agonist ivuxolimab in advanced cancers. The protocol was immunoSEQ multiplex PCR, while the TCRdb copy is restricted to in-frame clones and leaves out a portion. The sample consists of around 100,000 clones, 93% of them appearing once. The sequences come from CD4+ or CD8+ T cells sorted from blood, collected in a trial of the OX40 agonist ivuxolimab. The receptors originated from an adult with an advanced solid tumor such as melanoma, head and neck, liver or kidney cancer.

The rearrangement uses TRBV5-1 and TRBJ2-4, with D uncertain. CDR3 size: 16 residues. Trimming shortened V by 2 bases and J by 1 base, and 13 bases separated the two germline ends. Looked up from germline, CDR1 is SGHRS and CDR2 is YFSETQ. The CDR3 nucleotides are TGCGCCAGCAGCTTAATGAACCCCGGGGCCAAAAACATTCAGTACTTC. It yields the protein CASSLMNPGAKNIQYF.

The J gene is TRBJ2-5, the V gene TRBV5-4; D is undetermined. There are 14 residues in the CDR3. The V and J ends lost 3 bases and 5 bases respectively, with 14 bases between them. CDR1 is SGHNT, CDR2 YYREEE, per germline (reference sequence). In DNA form, the CDR3 reads TGTGCCAGCAGCTCCCCCTCAGGTAGCGAGACCCAGTACTTC. Translating it yields CASSSPSGSETQYF.

The V gene is TRBV30, the J gene TRBJ2-3; D gene unclear. In germline, CDR1 is GTSNPN, CDR2 SVGIG (reference sequence). CDR3 length equals 14 residues. V shed 0 bases and J shed 4 bases, with 11 bases lying between them. The CDR3 here is CAWSVLSLADTQYF. CDR3 nucleotide sequence: TGTGCCTGGAGTGTACTATCATTGGCAGATACGCAGTATTTT.

The chain carries TRBV19 and TRBJ1-5; TRBD1 might be the D (5 bases). The CDR3 sequence is 15 residues long. From germline, CDR1 is LNHDA and CDR2 SQIVND (reference sequence). V was pared by 6 bases and J by 5 bases, with 17 bases between. Here the CDR3 reads CASSQGWEKYQPQHF. DNA of the CDR3: TGTGCCAGTAGCCAGGGTTGGGAGAAATATCAGCCCCAGCATTTT. Variable domain in full (rest from reference TRBV19 and TRBJ1-5): DGGITQSPKYLFRKEGQNVTLSCEQNLNHDAMYWYRQDPGQGLRLIYYSQIVNDFQKGDIAEGYSVSREKKESFPLTVTSAQKNPTAFYLCASSQGWEKYQPQHFGDGTRLSIL.

V usage is TRBV5-5 and J usage is TRBJ2-7; no reliable D call. The CDR3 consists of 13 residues. V lost 2 bases to trimming and J lost 5 bases, with 11 bases between them. Germline CDR1 reads SGHKS; CDR2 reads YYEKEE (reference sequence). The CDR3 DNA is TGTGCCAGCAGCTTTTCGGGTTCAAACGAGCAGTACGTC. It translates to CASSFSGSNEQYV.

With respect to this clone: This sample also contains other DNA sequences that code for the same CDR3. The chain is built from TRBV30 and TRBJ1-5; D call uncertain. The V and J ends lost 1 base and 1 base respectively, with 5 bases between them. Germline-derived CDR1 and CDR2 are GTSNPN and SVGIG (reference sequence). This CDR3 comprises 13 residues. DNA for the CDR3: TGTGCCTGGAGTGGGTCCAGCAATCAGCCCCAGCATTTT. Its translation: CAWSGSSNQPQHF.

V is TRBV14 and J is TRBJ1-2; D might be TRBD1 (6 bases). V was clipped by 1 base and J by 5 bases, with 23 bases between them. CDR1 and CDR2 from the germline V gene are SGHDN and FVKESK. The CDR3 consists of 18 residues. DNA of the CDR3: TGTGCCAGCAGCCAAGGGCTTATGGGGGCCGGTTGGTCTTATGGCTACACCTTC. Residues: CASSQGLMGAGWSYGYTF.

This clone has a handful of counts. This chain links TRBV29-1 with TRBJ2-1, with D perhaps TRBD2 (5 bases). Trimming took off 4 bases at V and 9 bases at J, with 10 bases between the two ends. In germline, CDR1 is SQVTM, CDR2 ANQGSEA. This CDR3 region has 11 residues. DNA for the CDR3: TGCAGCGTTGGAAATCGGGGTGAGCAGTTCTTC. Protein: CSVGNRGEQFF.

V and J are TRBV10-3 and TRBJ1-5; unclear D gene. V was trimmed by 6 bases and J by 5 bases, leaving 11 bases between them. Germline lookup yields CDR1 ENHRY and CDR2 SYGVKD. CDR3 size: 13 residues. CDR3 in amino acids: CAIRTSGDQPQHF. In nucleotides, the CDR3 is TGTGCCATCAGAACCTCCGGCGATCAGCCCCAGCATTTT.

This clone was seen once. The gene calls are TRBV4-3 and TRBJ2-3; D gene unclear. Germline CDR1 reads LGHNA; CDR2 reads YSLEER. This CDR3 is 14 amino acids long. V was cut by 4 bases and J by 2 bases, with 10 bases left in between. The CDR3 reads CASSLSSYTDTQYF. The CDR3 nucleotides read TGCGCCAGCAGCCTTTCAAGCTACACAGATACGCAGTATTTT.

This clone has a single count. This chain joins TRBV9 and TRBJ1-6; D call uncertain. Trimming pared 2 bases from V and 9 bases from J, leaving 0 bases between. Per the germline V gene, CDR1 is SGDLS and CDR2 is YYNGEE. This CDR3 comprises 10 residues. CDR3 sequence reads: CASSVSPLHF. The CDR3 coding sequence is TGTGCCAGCAGCGTTTCACCCCTCCACTTT.

The rearrangement uses TRBV9 and TRBJ1-5, with D possibly being TRBD1 (6 bases). The CDR3 is made up of 14 amino acids. V lost 3 bases, J lost 5 bases, and 12 bases lay in between. The germline V gene encodes CDR1 SGDLS and CDR2 YYNGEE. The chain's CDR3 is CASSAGTYDQPQHF. In DNA form, the CDR3 reads TGTGCCAGCAGCGCCGGGACATACGATCAGCCCCAGCATTTT.

V and J are TRBV5-6 and TRBJ2-2; the D is unclear. Per germline, CDR1 SGHDT and CDR2 YYEEEE. This CDR3 spans 11 amino acids. V lost 2 bases and J lost 4, with 0 bases in between. CDR3 amino acids: CASSFTGELFF. CDR3 in DNA: TGTGCCAGCAGCTTCACCGGGGAGCTGTTTTTT.

This clone was detected only once. The chain is built from TRBV6-1 and TRBJ1-1; 8 bases line up with TRBD1. V shed 10 bases and J 4 bases; nucleotides not matched to a gene: 11. Germline V gene lookup returns CDR1 MNHNS and CDR2 SASEGT. The length of the CDR3 is 14 residues. The CDR3 DNA follows: TGTGCCACCCACTTCACAGGGGGAAGCACTGAAGCTTTCTTT. Protein product: CATHFTGGSTEAFF.

This clone was observed once. The J gene is TRBJ2-3, the V gene TRBV5-1, with TRBD1 matching 9 bases. This CDR3 has 17 residues. J was trimmed by 4 bases and V by 6 bases; bases with no gene match: 15. Germline V gives CDR1 SGHRS, CDR2 YFSETQ. The CDR3 sequence is CASKAFSGTGLADTQYF. As DNA, the CDR3 is TGCGCCAGCAAAGCCTTTTCCGGGACAGGGTTAGCAGATACGCAGTATTTT.

J is TRBJ1-2 and V is TRBV2, with TRBD1 as a possible D gene (6 bases). With 2 bases removed from V and 8 bases from J, the gap between germline ends came to 18 bases. From germline, CDR1 is SNHLY and CDR2 FYNNEI. The CDR3 length is 15 residues. The CDR3 protein is CASSESPNRAKGYTF. The CDR3 DNA reads TGTGCCAGCAGTGAATCCCCCAACAGGGCTAAAGGCTACACCTTC.

The chain uses TRBV6-4 and TRBJ2-1; 9 bases agree with TRBD1. The trim removed 3 bases at V and 12 bases at J, leaving 12 bases unmatched. Germline V gives CDR1 MRHNA, CDR2 SNTAGT. This CDR3 has 15 amino acids. CDR3 residues: CASSETGGSASGQFF. DNA for the CDR3: TGTGCCAGCAGTGAGACAGGGGGGTCAGCCTCAGGGCAGTTCTTC.

Turning to this clone: Other DNA sequences in this specimen translate into the identical CDR3. The chain combines TRBV15 with TRBJ2-3, with D hard to call. The CDR3 sequence is 12 residues long. Trimming shortened V by 0 bases and J by 5 bases, and 3 bases separated the two germline ends. The germline V gene has CDR1 LNHNV and CDR2 YYDKDF (reference sequence). In nucleotides, the CDR3 is TGTGCCACCAGCAGAGACCGAGATACGCAGTATTTT. Translating it yields CATSRDRDTQYF.

The rearrangement joins TRBV9 to TRBJ2-7; 7 nucleotides align to TRBD2. With 1 base clipped from V and 2 bases from J, the junction kept 9 bases outside the gene matches. This CDR3 contains 16 residues. Germline values: CDR1 SGDLS, CDR2 YYNGEE. The DNA for the CDR3 is TGTGCCAGCAGCGTATCCGGGGGGACCGATGCCTACGAGCAGTACTTC. Translated, it gives CASSVSGGTDAYEQYF.

The chain joins TRBV20-1 to TRBJ1-1; D remains ambiguous. The CDR3 consists of 11 residues. Germline loops: CDR1 DFQATT, CDR2 SNEGSKA (reference sequence). The CDR3 DNA reads as TGCCTTTTCTGCATGAACACTGAAGCTTTCTTT. Its protein is CLFCMNTEAFF.

The chain uses TRBV11-3 and TRBJ1-1; D unresolved. The CDR3 loop spans 14 amino acids. V gave up 0 bases and J gave up 4 bases, with 9 bases separating them. Per the germline V gene, CDR1 is SGHNT and CDR2 is YENEEA. The chain's CDR3 is CASSLDLPGTEAFF. CDR3 bases: TGTGCCAGCAGCTTAGATCTGCCGGGCACTGAAGCTTTCTTT.

The chain joins TRBV5-4 to TRBJ1-1; no definite D call. Germline CDR1 is SGHNT and CDR2 is YYREEE (reference sequence). V was pared by 0 bases and J by 2 bases, with 5 bases between. CDR3 length: 13 amino acids. CDR3 nucleotide sequence: TGTGCCAGCAGCTTGGAATTTAACACTGAAGCTTTCTTT. Translating gives CASSLEFNTEAFF.

V usage is TRBV6-1 and J usage is TRBJ2-3; possibly TRBD1 for D (6 bases). The CDR3 loop spans 14 amino acids. V was shortened by 6 bases and J by 2 bases, with 12 bases between the two germline ends. CDR1 and CDR2 (germline): MNHNS, SASEGT. CDR3 nucleotide sequence: TGTGCCAGCAGCTGGACAGCCGACACAGATACGCAGTATTTT. It is translated as CASSWTADTDTQYF.

This chain joins TRBV5-6 and TRBJ2-1, with 8 bases identical to TRBD2. After removal of 0 bases from V and 0 bases from J, the junction contained 8 bases not matched to a gene. The CDR3 covers 18 residues. The germline gives CDR1 SGHDT, CDR2 YYEEEE. The CDR3 DNA sequence: TGTGCCAGCAGCTTGGAGAGGAGCGGGACTAGCTCCTACAATGAGCAGTTCTTC. This sequence encodes CASSLERSGTSSYNEQFF. The complete variable domain, with remaining parts taken from reference TRBV5-6 and TRBJ2-1, reads DAGVTQSPTHLIKTRGQQVTLRCSPKSGHDTVSWYQQALGQGPQFIFQYYEEEERQRGNFPDRFSGHQFPNYSSELNVNALLLGDSALYLCASSLERSGTSSYNEQFFGPGTRLTVL.